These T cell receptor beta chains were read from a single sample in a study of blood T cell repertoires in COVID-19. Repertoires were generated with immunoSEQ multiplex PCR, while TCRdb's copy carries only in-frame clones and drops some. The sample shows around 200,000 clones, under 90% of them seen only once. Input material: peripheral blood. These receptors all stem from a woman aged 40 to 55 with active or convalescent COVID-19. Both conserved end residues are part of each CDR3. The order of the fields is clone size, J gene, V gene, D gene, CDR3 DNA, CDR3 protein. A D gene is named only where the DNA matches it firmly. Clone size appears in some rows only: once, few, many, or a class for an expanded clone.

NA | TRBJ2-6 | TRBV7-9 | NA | TGTGCCAGCAGCACCGGATCGGGGGGCCGGTCCTCTGGGGCCAACGTCCTGACTTTC | CASSTGSGGRSSGANVLTF
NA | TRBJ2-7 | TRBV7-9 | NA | TGTGCCAGCAGCTTAGTACAGTTCCCCTACGAGCAGTACTTC | CASSLVQFPYEQYF
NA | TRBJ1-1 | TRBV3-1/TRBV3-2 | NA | TGTGCCAGCAGCCAGTGGGCCTTGAACACTGAAGCTTTCTTT | CASSQWALNTEAFF
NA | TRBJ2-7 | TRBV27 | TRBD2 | TGTGCCAGCAGTCAAGGGACTAGCGGGAGATACGAGCAGTACTTC | CASSQGTSGRYEQYF
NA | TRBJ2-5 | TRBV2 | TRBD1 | TGTGCCAGCAGTGAACGCGGGACAGGGTTTGAGACCCAGTACTTC | CASSERGTGFETQYF
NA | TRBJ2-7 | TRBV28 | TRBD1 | TGTGCCAGCAGTTTAGTCGGAAGGGGACAGGCACAACTCTACGAGCAGTACTTC | CASSLVGRGQAQLYEQYF
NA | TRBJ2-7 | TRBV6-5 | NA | TGTGCCAGCAGTTACACCACCGGTTCCTACGAGCAGTACTTC | CASSYTTGSYEQYF
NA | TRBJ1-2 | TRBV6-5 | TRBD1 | TGTGCCAGCGGAAACAGACAGGGCAGTTATGGCTACACCTTC | CASGNRQGSYGYTF
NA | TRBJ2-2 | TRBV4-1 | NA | TGCGCCAGCAGCCACAATACAGGTTCAACCGGGGAGCTGTTTTTT | CASSHNTGSTGELFF
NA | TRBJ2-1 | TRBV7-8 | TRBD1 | TGTGCCAGCAGCTTATTCTGGACAGGGGGCGGTGAGCAGTTCTTC | CASSLFWTGGGEQFF
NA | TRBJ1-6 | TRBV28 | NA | TGTGCCAGCATCCCCGGGAGGGGGAATTCACCCCTCCACTTT | CASIPGRGNSPLHF
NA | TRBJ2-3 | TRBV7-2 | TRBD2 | TGTGCCAGCAGCTGGCGCGGGGGGGCAGGGGATACGCAGTATTTT | CASSWRGGAGDTQYF
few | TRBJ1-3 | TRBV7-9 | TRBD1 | TGTGCCAGCAGCTCCGGGACAGGGGAGGACACCATATATTTT | CASSSGTGEDTIYF
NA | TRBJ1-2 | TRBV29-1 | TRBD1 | TGCAGCGTTACCCGACAGGGGGCGGGAAGCTACACCTTC | CSVTRQGAGSYTF
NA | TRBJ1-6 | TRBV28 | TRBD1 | TGTGCCAGCAGACAGGGGGCAAGCTCCTATAATTCACCCCTCCACTTT | CASRQGASSYNSPLHF
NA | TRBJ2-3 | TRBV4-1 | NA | TGCGCCAGCAGCCAAGATCGGGAGGGGGCGGCGGCAGATACGCAGTATTTT | CASSQDREGAAADTQYF
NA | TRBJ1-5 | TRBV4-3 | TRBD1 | TGCGCCAGCAGCCAATCTACAGGGGACAATCAGCCCCAGCATTTT | CASSQSTGDNQPQHF
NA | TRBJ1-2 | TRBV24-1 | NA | TGTGCCACCAGTGATTCCCCAGGGTATGGCTACACCTTC | CATSDSPGYGYTF
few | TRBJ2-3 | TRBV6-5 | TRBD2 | TGTGCCAGCACCGGTAGCGGGGACGATACGCAGTATTTT | CASTGSGDDTQYF
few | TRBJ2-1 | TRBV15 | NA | TGTGCCACCAGCAGAGAATCGGCGGCTACCTACAATGAGCAGTTCTTC | CATSRESAATYNEQFF
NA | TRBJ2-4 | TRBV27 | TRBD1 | TGTGCCAGCAGTTTTGTTGGGCAGGGGGTAGCCAAAAACATTCAGTACTTC | CASSFVGQGVAKNIQYF
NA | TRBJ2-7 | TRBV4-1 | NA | TGCGCCAGCAGCCAAGTTCTATCCGGATCAGGGTACGAGCAGTACTTC | CASSQVLSGSGYEQYF
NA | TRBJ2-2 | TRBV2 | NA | TGTGCCAGCAGTGAACTGACACGGAACACCGGGGAGCTGTTTTTT | CASSELTRNTGELFF
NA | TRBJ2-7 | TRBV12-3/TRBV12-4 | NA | TGTGCCAGCAGTCCAGGCTACGAGCAGTACTTC | CASSPGYEQYF
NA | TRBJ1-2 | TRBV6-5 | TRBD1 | TGTGCCAGCAGTAATGACAGGGGATATGGCTACACCTTC | CASSNDRGYGYTF
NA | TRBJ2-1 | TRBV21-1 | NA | TGTGCCAGCAAGTCTCGGGGACTAGCGGGTTACAATGAGCAGTTCTTC | CASKSRGLAGYNEQFF
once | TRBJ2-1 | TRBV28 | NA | TGTGCCAGCAGTTCCCTCGATGGGGCGCGTTCATACAATGAGCAGTTCTTC | CASSSLDGARSYNEQFF
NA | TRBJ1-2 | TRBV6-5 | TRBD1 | TGTGCCAGCAGTACTCAAATGGACAGGGGCTATGGCTACACCTTC | CASSTQMDRGYGYTF
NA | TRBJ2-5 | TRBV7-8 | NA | TGTGCCAGCAGCCCATACAGGGCTGGAGAGACCCAGTACTTC | CASSPYRAGETQYF
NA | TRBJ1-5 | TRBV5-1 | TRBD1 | TGCGCCAGCAGACAGGGGAGCAATCAGCCCCAGCATTTT | CASRQGSNQPQHF
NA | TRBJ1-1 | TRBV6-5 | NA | TGTGCCAGCAGTTACTATTCGGGGGACACTGAAGCTTTCTTT | CASSYYSGDTEAFF
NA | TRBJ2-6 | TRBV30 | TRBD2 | TGTGCCTGGAGCGCGGGGACTACCCTCCTGACTTTC | CAWSAGTTLLTF
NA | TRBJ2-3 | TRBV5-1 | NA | TGCGCCATTTCCGCGACGGGACAAAGCACAGATACGCAGTATTTT | CAISATGQSTDTQYF
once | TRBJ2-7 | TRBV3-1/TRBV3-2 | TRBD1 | TGTGCCAGCAGCCAAGATTTGGGGACAGGGCTCTACGAGCAGTACTTC | CASSQDLGTGLYEQYF
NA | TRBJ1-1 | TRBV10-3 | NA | TGTGCCATCAGTGGCTCAGGGGTGGAAACTGAAGCTTTCTTT | CAISGSGVETEAFF
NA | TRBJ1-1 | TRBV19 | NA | TGTGCCAGTAGCCCACAGGGCCGCACTGAAGCTTTCTTT | CASSPQGRTEAFF
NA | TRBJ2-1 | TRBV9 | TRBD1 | TGTGCCAGCTCCCGACAGGGGAATTTGAATGAGCAGTTCTTC | CASSRQGNLNEQFF
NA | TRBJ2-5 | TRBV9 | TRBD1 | TGTGCCAGCAGCGGGGGGACAGGGGTCGGAGAGACCCAGTACTTC | CASSGGTGVGETQYF
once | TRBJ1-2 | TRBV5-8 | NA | TGTGCCAGCAGCTTGTGGGGGGGCCCCAACTATGGCTACACCTTC | CASSLWGGPNYGYTF
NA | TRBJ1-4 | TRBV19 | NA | TGTGCCAGTAGCCCCCCTGACAGGAATGAAAAACTGTTTTTT | CASSPPDRNEKLFF